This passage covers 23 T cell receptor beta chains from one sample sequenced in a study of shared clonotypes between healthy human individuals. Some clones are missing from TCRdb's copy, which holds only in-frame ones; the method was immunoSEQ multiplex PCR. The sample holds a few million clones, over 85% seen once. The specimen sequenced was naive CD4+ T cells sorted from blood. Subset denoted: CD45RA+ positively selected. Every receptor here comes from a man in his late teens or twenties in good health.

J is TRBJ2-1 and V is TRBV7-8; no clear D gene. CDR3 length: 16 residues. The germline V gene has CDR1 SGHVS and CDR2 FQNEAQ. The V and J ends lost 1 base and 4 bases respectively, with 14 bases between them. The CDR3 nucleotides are TGTGCCAGCAGCTTAGTCATCTTAACTGTGTACAATGAGCAGTTCTTC. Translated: CASSLVILTVYNEQFF.

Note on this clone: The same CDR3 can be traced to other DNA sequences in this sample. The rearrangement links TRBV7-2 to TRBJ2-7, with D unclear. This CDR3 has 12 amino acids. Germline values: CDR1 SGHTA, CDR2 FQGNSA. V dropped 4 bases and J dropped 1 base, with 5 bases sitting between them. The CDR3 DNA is TGTGCCAGCAGCTCCAATTCCTACGAGCAGTACTTC. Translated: CASSSNSYEQYF.

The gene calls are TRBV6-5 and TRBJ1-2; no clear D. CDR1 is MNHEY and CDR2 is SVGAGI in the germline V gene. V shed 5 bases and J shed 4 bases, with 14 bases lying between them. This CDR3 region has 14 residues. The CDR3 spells CASSPAGLGYGYTF. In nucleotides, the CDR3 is TGTGCCAGCAGTCCCGCAGGTCTTGGCTATGGCTACACCTTC.

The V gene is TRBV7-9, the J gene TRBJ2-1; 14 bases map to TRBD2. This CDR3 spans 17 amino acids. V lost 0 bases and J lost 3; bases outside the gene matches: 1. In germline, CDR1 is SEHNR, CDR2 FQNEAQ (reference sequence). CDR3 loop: CASSLAGTSGSYNEQFF. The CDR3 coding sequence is TGTGCCAGCAGCTTAGCGGGGACTAGCGGGAGCTACAATGAGCAGTTCTTC.

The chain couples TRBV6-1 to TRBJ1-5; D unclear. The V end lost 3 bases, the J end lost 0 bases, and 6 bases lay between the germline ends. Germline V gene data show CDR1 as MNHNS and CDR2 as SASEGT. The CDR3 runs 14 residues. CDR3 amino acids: CASSEHLSNQPQHF. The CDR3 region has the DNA TGTGCCAGCAGTGAGCACCTTAGCAATCAGCCCCAGCATTTT.

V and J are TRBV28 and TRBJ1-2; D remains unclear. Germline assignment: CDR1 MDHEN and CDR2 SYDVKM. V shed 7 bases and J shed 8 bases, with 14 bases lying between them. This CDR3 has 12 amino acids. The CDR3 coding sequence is TGTGCCAGCAAGGGCAGCTGGGGAGGCTACACCTTC. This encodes CASKGSWGGYTF.

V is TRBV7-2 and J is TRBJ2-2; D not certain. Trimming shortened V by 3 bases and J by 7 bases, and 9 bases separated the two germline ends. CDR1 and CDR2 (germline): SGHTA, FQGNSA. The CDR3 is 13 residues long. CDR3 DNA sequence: TGTGCCAGCAGCTTTACGGACGACGGGGAGCTGTTTTTT. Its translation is CASSFTDDGELFF.

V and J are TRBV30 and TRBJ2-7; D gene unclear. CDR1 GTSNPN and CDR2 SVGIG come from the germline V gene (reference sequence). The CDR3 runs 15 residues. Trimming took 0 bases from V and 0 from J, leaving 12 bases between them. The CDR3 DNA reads TGTGCCTGGAGTGTTAGTCGCACCATCTCCTACGAGCAGTACTTC. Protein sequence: CAWSVSRTISYEQYF.

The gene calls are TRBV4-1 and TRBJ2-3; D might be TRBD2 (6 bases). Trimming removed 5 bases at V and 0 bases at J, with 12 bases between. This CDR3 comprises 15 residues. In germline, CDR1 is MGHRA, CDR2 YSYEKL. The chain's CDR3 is CASSFRDFSTDTQYF. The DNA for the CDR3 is TGCGCCAGCAGCTTCCGGGACTTCAGCACAGATACGCAGTATTTT.

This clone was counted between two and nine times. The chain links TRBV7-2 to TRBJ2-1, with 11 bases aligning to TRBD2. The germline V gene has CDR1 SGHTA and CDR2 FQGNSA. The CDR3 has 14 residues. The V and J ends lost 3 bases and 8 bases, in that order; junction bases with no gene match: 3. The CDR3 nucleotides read TGTGCCAGCAGCTTGGGACTAGCGGTCGATGAGCAGTTCTTC. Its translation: CASSLGLAVDEQFF.

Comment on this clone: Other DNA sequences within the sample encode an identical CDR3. The CDR3 bases are TGTGCCAGCAGGGCCGGGACAGGGAGCAATCAGCCCCAGCATTTT. Its protein product is CASRAGTGSNQPQHF. The V gene is TRBV27, the J gene TRBJ1-5; TRBD1 matches at 9 bases. CDR1 MNHEY and CDR2 SMNVEV come from the germline V gene (reference sequence). This CDR3 contains 15 residues. The V segment lost 6 bases and the J segment 1 base; nucleotides outside the gene matches: 4.

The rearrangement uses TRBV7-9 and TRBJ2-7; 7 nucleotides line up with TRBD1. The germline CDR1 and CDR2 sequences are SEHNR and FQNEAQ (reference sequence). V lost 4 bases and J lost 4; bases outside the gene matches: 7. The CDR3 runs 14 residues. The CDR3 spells CASSSTQGRYEQYF. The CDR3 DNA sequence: TGTGCCAGCAGCTCCACACAGGGGAGATACGAGCAGTACTTC. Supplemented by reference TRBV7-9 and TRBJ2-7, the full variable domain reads DTGVSQNPRHKITKRGQNVTFRCDPISEHNRLYWYRQTLGQGPEFLTYFQNEAQLEKSRLLSDRFSAERPKGSFSTLEIQRTEQGDSAMYLCASSSTQGRYEQYFGPGTRLTVT.

Here the CDR3 reads CASSDGSAGLRATEAFF. CDR3 in DNA: TGTGCCAGCAGTGATGGTTCCGCAGGGTTGAGGGCTACTGAAGCTTTCTTT. This sequence joins TRBV2 and TRBJ1-1, with D maybe TRBD1 (5 bases). V lost 3 bases and J 5 bases, leaving 22 bases between the germline ends. Looked up from germline, CDR1 is SNHLY and CDR2 is FYNNEI. This CDR3 comprises 17 residues.

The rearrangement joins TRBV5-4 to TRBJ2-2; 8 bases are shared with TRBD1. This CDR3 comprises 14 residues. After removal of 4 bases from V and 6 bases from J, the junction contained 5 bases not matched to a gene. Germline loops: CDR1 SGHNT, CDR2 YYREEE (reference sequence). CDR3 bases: TGTGCCAGCAGCCCGGGACAGGCCCCCGGGGAGCTGTTTTTT. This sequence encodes CASSPGQAPGELFF.

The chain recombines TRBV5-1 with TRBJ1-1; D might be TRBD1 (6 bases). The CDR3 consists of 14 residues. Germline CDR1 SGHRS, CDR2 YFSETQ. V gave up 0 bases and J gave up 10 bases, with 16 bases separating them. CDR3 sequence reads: CASSLGSGGERAFF. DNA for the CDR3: TGCGCCAGCAGCTTGGGGTCGGGGGGCGAAAGAGCTTTCTTT.

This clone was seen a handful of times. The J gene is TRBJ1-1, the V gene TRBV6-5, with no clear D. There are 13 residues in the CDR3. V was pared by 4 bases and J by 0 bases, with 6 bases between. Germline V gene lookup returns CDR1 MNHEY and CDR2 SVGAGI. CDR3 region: CASSSHMNTEAFF. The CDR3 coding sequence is TGTGCCAGCAGTTCACACATGAACACTGAAGCTTTCTTT.

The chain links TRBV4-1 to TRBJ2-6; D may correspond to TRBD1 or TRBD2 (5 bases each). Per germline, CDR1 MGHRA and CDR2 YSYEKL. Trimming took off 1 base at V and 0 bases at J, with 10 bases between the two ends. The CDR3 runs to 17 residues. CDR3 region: CASSQGDGRSGANVLTF. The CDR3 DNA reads TGCGCCAGCAGCCAAGGGGACGGCCGCTCTGGGGCCAACGTCCTGACTTTC.

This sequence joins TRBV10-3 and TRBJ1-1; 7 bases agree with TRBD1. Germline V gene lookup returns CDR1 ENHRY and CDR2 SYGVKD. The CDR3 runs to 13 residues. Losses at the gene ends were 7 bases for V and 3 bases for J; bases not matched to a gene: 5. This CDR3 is CAINQGGYTEAFF. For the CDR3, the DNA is TGTGCCATCAACCAGGGGGGTTACACTGAAGCTTTCTTT.

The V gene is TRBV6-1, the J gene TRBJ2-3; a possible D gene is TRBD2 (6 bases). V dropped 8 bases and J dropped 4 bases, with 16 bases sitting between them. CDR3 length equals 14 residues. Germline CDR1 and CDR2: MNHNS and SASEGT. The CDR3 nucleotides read TGTGCCAGCGCGTGGGGGGAAGTGGCAGATACGCAGTATTTT. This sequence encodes CASAWGEVADTQYF.

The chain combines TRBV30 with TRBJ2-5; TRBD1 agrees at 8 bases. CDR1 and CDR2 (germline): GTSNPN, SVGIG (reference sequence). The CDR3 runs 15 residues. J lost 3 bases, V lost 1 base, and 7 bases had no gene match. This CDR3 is CAWSGQGAGEETQYF. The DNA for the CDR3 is TGTGCCTGGAGTGGGCAGGGGGCTGGAGAAGAGACCCAGTACTTC.

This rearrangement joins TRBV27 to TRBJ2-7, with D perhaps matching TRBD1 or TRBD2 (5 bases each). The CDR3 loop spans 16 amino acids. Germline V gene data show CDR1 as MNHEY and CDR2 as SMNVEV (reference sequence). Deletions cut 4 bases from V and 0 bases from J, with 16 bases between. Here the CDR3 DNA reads TGTGCCAGCAGTTCCGCCGGGGCCGAGAGCTCCTACGAGCAGTACTTC. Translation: CASSSAGAESSYEQYF.

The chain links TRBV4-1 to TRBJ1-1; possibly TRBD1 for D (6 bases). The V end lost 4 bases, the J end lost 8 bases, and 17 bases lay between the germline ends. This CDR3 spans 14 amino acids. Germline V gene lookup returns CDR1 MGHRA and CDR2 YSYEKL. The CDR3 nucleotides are TGCGCCAGCAGCCTAGGAGGTCCAGACAGGGAAGCTTTCTTT. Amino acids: CASSLGGPDREAFF.

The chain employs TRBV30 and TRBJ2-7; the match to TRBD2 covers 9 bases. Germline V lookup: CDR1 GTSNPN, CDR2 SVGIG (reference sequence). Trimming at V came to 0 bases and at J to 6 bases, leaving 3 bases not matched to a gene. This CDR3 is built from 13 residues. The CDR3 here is CAWSVAGGVEQYF. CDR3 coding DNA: TGTGCCTGGAGTGTCGCGGGAGGGGTCGAGCAGTACTTC.